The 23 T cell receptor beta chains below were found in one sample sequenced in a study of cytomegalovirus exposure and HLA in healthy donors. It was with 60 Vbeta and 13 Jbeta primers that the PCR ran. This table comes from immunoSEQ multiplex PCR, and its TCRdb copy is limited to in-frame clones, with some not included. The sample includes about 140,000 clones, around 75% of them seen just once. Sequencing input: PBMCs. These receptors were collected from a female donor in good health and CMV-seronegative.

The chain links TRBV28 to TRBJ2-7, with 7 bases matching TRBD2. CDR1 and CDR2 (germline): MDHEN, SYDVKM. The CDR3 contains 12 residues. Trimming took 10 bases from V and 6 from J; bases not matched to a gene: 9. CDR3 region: CATMGGGREQYF. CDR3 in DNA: TGTGCCACCATGGGGGGAGGGCGCGAGCAGTACTTC.

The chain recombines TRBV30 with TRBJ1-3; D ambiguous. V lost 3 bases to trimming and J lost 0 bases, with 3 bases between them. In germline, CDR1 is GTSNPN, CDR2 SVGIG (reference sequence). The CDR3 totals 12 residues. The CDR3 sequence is CAWSYSGNTIYF. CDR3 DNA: TGTGCCTGGAGCTACTCTGGAAACACCATATATTTT.

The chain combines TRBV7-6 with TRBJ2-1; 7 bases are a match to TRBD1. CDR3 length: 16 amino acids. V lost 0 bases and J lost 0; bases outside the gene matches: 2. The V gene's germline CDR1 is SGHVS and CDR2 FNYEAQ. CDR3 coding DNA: TGTGCCAGCAGCTTAGCGGGGACAGACTCCTACAATGAGCAGTTCTTC. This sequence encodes CASSLAGTDSYNEQFF.

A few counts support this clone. The CDR3 sequence is CSVNRDSSYEQYF. The CDR3 region has the DNA TGCAGCGTTAACCGGGACAGCTCCTACGAGCAGTACTTC. The chain recombines TRBV29-1 with TRBJ2-7; 7 nucleotides line up with TRBD1. The CDR3 is 13 amino acids. The germline gives CDR1 SQVTM, CDR2 ANQGSEA. The V and J ends lost 5 bases and 0 bases, in that order; junction bases with no gene match: 4.

The CDR3 protein is CASSRRETNQPQHF. The CDR3 coding sequence is TGCGCCAGCAGTCGCCGAGAAACCAATCAGCCCCAGCATTTT. The J gene is TRBJ1-5, the V gene TRBV4-3; D remains unclear. Trimming pared 6 bases from V and 3 bases from J, leaving 12 bases between. The CDR3 spans 14 residues. CDR1 LGHNA and CDR2 YSLEER come from the germline V gene.

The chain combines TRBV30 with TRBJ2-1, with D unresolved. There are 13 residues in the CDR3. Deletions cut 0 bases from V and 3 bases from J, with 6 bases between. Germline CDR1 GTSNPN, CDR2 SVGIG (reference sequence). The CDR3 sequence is CAWSVGGYNEQFF. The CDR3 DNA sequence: TGTGCCTGGAGTGTCGGCGGCTACAATGAGCAGTTCTTC.

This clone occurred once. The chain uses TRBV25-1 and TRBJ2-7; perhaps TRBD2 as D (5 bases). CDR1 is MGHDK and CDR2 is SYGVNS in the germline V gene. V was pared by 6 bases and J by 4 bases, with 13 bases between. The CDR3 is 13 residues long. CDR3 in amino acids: CASSRAVTYEQYF. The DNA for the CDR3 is TGTGCCAGCAGCCGAGCGGTGACTTACGAGCAGTACTTC.

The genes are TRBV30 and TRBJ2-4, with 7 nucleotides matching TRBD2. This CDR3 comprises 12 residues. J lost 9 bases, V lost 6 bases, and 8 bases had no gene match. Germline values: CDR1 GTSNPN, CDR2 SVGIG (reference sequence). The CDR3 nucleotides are TGTGCCTGCAGGGAGGGGAAACCCATTCAGTACTTC. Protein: CACREGKPIQYF.

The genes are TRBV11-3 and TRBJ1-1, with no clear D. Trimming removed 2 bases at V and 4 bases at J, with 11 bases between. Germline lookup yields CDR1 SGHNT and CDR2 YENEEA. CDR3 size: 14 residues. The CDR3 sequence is CASSLYSSGTEAFF. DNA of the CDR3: TGTGCCAGCAGCTTATATTCATCGGGCACTGAAGCTTTCTTT.

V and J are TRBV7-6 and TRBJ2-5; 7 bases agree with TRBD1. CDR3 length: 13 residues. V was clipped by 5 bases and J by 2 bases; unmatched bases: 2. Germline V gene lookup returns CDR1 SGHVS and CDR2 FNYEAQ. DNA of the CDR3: TGTGCCAGCAGCGTGGGACAGCAAGAGACCCAGTACTTC. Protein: CASSVGQQETQYF.

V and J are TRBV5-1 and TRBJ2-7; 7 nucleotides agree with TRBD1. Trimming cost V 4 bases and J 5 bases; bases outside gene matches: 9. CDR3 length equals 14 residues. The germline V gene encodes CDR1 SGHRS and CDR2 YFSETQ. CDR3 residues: CASSLQGKVDEQYF. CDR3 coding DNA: TGCGCCAGCAGCCTACAGGGGAAGGTCGACGAGCAGTACTTC.

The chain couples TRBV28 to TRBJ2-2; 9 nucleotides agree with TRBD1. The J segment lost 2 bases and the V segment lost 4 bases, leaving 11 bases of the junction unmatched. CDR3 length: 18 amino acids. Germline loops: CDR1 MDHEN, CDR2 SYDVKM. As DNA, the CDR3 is TGTGCCAGCAGTTCATACAGGGGGCTCGCCCAAAACACCGGGGAGCTGTTTTTT. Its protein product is CASSSYRGLAQNTGELFF. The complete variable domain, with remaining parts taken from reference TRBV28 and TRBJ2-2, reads DVKVTQSSRYLVKRTGEKVFLECVQDMDHENMFWYRQDPGLGLRLIYFSYDVKMKEKGDIPEGYSVSREKKERFSLILESASTNQTSMYLCASSSYRGLAQNTGELFFGEGSRLTVL.

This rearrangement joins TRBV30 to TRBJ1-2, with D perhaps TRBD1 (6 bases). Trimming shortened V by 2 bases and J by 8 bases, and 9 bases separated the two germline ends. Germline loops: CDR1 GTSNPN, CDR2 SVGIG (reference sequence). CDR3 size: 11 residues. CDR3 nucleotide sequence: TGTGCCTGGAGTCAGGGGAGAGGCTACACCTTC. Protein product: CAWSQGRGYTF.

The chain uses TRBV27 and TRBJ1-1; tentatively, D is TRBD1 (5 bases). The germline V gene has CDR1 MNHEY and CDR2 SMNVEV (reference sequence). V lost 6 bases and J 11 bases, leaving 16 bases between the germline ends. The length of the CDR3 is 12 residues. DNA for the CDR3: TGTGCCAGCAGCTTTCATGGGGGAGGGGCTTTCTTT. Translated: CASSFHGGGAFF.

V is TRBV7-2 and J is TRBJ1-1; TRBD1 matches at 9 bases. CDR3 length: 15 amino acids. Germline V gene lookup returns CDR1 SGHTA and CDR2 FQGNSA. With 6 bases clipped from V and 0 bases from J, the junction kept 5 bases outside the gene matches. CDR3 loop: CASRRDRGMNTEAFF. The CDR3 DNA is TGTGCCAGCAGGCGTGACAGGGGGATGAACACTGAAGCTTTCTTT.

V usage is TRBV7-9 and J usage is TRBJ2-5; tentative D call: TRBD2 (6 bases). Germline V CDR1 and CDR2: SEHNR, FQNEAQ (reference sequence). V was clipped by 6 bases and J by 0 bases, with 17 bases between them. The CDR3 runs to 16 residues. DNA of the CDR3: TGTGCCAGCAGTCGCGGGGCTGGGATGGACCAAGAGACCCAGTACTTC. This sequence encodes CASSRGAGMDQETQYF.

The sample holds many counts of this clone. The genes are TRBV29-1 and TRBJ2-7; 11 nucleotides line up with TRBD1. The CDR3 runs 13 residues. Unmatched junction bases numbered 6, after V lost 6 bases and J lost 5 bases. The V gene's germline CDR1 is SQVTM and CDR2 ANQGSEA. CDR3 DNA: TGCAGCGTCAGGACAGGGGGCTTCCACGAGCAGTACTTC. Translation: CSVRTGGFHEQYF.

Here the CDR3 reads CASSQDWGPYTEFF. DNA of the CDR3: TGCGCCAGCAGCCAAGATTGGGGCCCATACACGGAGTTCTTC. The chain joins TRBV4-3 to TRBJ2-1, with D possibly matching TRBD1 (5 bases). CDR3 size: 14 residues. Trimming took 0 bases from V and 14 from J, leaving 17 bases between them. Germline assignment: CDR1 LGHNA and CDR2 YSLEER.

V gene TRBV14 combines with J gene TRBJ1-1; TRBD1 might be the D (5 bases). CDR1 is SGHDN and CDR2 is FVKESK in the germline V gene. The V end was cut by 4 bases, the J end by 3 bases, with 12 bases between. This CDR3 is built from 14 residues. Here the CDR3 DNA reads TGTGCCAGCAGCCGTTTCCAGGGTTACACTGAAGCTTTCTTT. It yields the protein CASSRFQGYTEAFF.

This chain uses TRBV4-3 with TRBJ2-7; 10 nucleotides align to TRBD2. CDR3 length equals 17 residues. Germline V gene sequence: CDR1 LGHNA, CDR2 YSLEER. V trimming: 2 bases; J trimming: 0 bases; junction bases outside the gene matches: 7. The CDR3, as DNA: TGCGCCAGCAGCCAATCTGGACTAGCGGAACTCTCCTACGAGCAGTACTTC. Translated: CASSQSGLAELSYEQYF.

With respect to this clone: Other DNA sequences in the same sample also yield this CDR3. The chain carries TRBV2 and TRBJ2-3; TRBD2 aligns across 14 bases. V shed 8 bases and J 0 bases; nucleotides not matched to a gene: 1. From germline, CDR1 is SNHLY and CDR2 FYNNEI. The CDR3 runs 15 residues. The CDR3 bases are TGTGCCAGCCGACTAGCGGGGGGGAGCACAGATACGCAGTATTTT. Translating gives CASRLAGGSTDTQYF. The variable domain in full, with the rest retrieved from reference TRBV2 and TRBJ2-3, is EPEVTQTPSHQVTQMGQEVILRCVPISNHLYFYWYRQILGQKVEFLVSFYNNEISEKSEIFDDQFSVERPDGSNFTLKIRSTKLEDSAMYFCASRLAGGSTDTQYFGPGTRLTVL.

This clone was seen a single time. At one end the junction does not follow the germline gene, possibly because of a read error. CDR3 DNA sequence: TGTGCCACCCTATCACCAGGGTCCATGATTTTT. This codes for CATLSPGSMIF. The chain uses TRBV28 and TRBJ1-4; a weak D match, TRBD1 (5 bases). Germline V CDR1 and CDR2: MDHEN, SYDVKM. The CDR3 has 11 residues.

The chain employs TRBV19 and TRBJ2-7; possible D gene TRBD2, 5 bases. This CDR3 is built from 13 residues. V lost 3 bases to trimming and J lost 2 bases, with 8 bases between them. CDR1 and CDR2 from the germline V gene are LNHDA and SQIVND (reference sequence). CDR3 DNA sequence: TGTGCCAGTAGTATCGGGATCGCCTACGAGCAGTACTTC. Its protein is CASSIGIAYEQYF.